The rows below give T cell receptor beta chains drawn from one sample of a study of technical replicates of blood from a handful of donors. Generated by immunoSEQ multiplex PCR, the TCRdb table keeps only in-frame clones and is missing some. The repertoire includes about 82,000 clones, over 95% of them detected once, and 0.37% sits in the top ten. The sequenced material came from T cells isolated from PBMCs. All receptors derive from a human donor in good health. Each CDR3 is given with its conserved first and last residue. D genes are given only for firm matches. Clone size is shown for a subset of rows, as once, few, many or a class of expanded clone.

clone size | J gene | V gene | D gene | CDR3 DNA | CDR3 protein
. | TRBJ1-3 | TRBV5-4 | . | TGTGCCAGCAGCTTCGGGATCTTCTCTGGAAACACCATATATTTT | CASSFGIFSGNTIYF
. | TRBJ1-2 | TRBV5-1 | TRBD1 | TGCGCCAGCAGCCGGGACAGTAACTATGGCTACACCTTC | CASSRDSNYGYTF
. | TRBJ1-1 | TRBV28 | TRBD1 | TGTGCCAGCAGTTTAACAGGGGCGAACACTGAAGCTTTCTTT | CASSLTGANTEAFF
. | TRBJ1-2 | TRBV7-2 | TRBD1 | TGTGCCAGCAGCTTAGCTGGTACAGGGGACGGCTACACCTTC | CASSLAGTGDGYTF
. | TRBJ1-4 | TRBV4-3 | TRBD1 | TGCGCCAGCAGCCCGGGGACAGGGGGCGGAAAACTGTTTTTT | CASSPGTGGGKLFF
. | TRBJ1-1 | TRBV27 | . | TGTGCCAGCAGTTTCCCCGGGAACACTGAAGCTTTCTTT | CASSFPGNTEAFF
once | TRBJ2-3 | TRBV9 | TRBD2 | TGTGCCAGCAGCGATTCTATTAGCGGGAGGGCAGATACGCAGTATTTT | CASSDSISGRADTQYF
. | TRBJ1-1 | TRBV9 | . | TGTGCCAGCAGCGATTCGGTGAACACTGAAGCTTTCTTT | CASSDSVNTEAFF
. | TRBJ1-2 | TRBV6-1 | TRBD1 | TGTGCCAGCAGTGGGGTAGGGGGCAGTGGCTACACCTTC | CASSGVGGSGYTF
. | TRBJ1-2 | TRBV12-5 | . | TGTGCTAGTGGTTTGGTAGGGGCTGGTGGCTACACCTTC | CASGLVGAGGYTF
. | TRBJ1-2 | TRBV7-9 | . | TGTGCCAGCAGCTCGTCTCGGGGACTGGGCTACACCTTC | CASSSSRGLGYTF
once | TRBJ1-5 | TRBV6-1 | . | TGTGCCAGCAGTGAAGGTTTCATCGGTCAGCCCCAGCATTTT | CASSEGFIGQPQHF
. | TRBJ1-1 | TRBV6-5 | . | TGTGCCAGCAGTTCACTAGGTAAAGAAGCTTTCTTT | CASSSLGKEAFF
once | TRBJ2-1 | TRBV4-3 | TRBD2 | TGCGCCAGCAGCCAAGCAGTAGCGGGAGGCCAGGAGCAGTTCTTC | CASSQAVAGGQEQFF
. | TRBJ2-2 | TRBV19 | . | TGTGCCAGTAGTATGACTTACACCGGGGAGCTGTTTTTT | CASSMTYTGELFF
. | TRBJ1-5 | TRBV7-9 | . | TGTGCCAGCAGCTTAGCGCATGGAGGCAATCAGCCCCAGCATTTT | CASSLAHGGNQPQHF
. | TRBJ1-1 | TRBV10-3 | . | TGTGCCATCAGTGAACACAGGGCCGAGAACACTGAAGCTTTCTTT | CAISEHRAENTEAFF